This T cell receptor beta chain was identified during a study of shared clonotypes between healthy human individuals (dated by TCRdb to 2018 to 2021). With respect to the entire study: The cohort included three men and a couple of women between 18 and 49 years of age. For each donor, CD4 naive and CD4 memory were each given three plates, CD8 naive was given two plates, and CD8 memory was given one plate. Blood TCR repertoires of roughly five healthy adults were deeply sequenced to estimate repertoire size and the extent of clonotype sharing between individuals. Different laboratories and diverse techniques were used to prepare libraries and sequence TCR repertoires, to increase sequencing depth and limit assay-specific biases. Each donor's leukapheresis produced roughly between roughly 0.85 and 10 billion PBMCs.

Overall results and qualifications from the work: Sampling was restricted to blood, and TCR repertoires in tissues likely differ from the TCR repertoires found in blood. Across a handful of donors, 4.5% to 6.5% of naive CD4, 3% to 3.5% of naive CD8, 2.3% of memory CD4, and around 0.4% of memory CD8 clonotypes were shared. Clonotypes shared by all four sorted-subset donors showed higher generation probabilities than non-shared clonotypes. Pairwise subsampling led to the expectation that sequencing depth would affect the degree of clonotype sharing among donors. Estimated clonotype richness was generally larger for naive than for memory subsets. Rarefaction of sorted-subset datasets indicated incomplete sequencing despite the large sequencing depth. The small number of donors limited the genetic and exposure-history diversity represented.

Donors were healthy HIV-negative adults with no recently reported acute infections or vaccinations. Only Caucasian adults living in Nashville, Tennessee, USA were represented among the donors. CD4+ T cells were enriched by magnetic negative selection, after which naive cells were positively selected on CD45RA and the negative fraction was taken as the memory subset. Blood was obtained by leukapheresis, after which PBMCs were separated by Ficoll-Histopaque density gradient centrifugation and cryopreserved in liquid nitrogen vapor phase. Purity and quantity of every magnetically sorted T cell population were checked by analytical flow cytometry. Each sorted fraction had its genomic DNA isolated and then quantified by UV absorbance on a Nanodrop 2000c. TCR CDR3 regions were amplified from genomic DNA by multiplex PCR using the deep immunoSEQ assay. Extracted genomic DNA from each cell subset was spread evenly across all wells of several immunoSEQ 96-well plates, with each plate serving as a replicate. Each replicate PCR for sorted subsets received approximately 220 ng genomic DNA, equal to roughly 30,000 T cell genomes. The purified libraries were quantified using a Qubit 3.0 fluorometer, sized with a Bioanalyzer 2100, and then quantified again using the KAPA Library Quantification kit. A separate single-read 150-cycle Illumina NextSeq 550 flow cell was used to sequence each immunoSEQ 96-well plate. As for the authors' bioinformatics: The immunoSEQ output contained only junctional sequences without quality scores, so filtering could not match that applied to full-length reads. To assign V/J genes and CDR3, sequences were annotated using PyIR, a Python wrapper for IgBLAST v1.9, with IMGT germline references. Reads were filtered out if the reads had weak V/J assignments (E-value above 1e-6), no CDR3, stop codons, out-of-frame junctions, or ambiguous translated residues. V3J clonotypes were defined as sequences sharing the same inferred V gene, J gene, and CDR3 amino acid sequence. Percentage overlap between repertoires was computed as shared unique clonotypes divided by the size of the smaller repertoire. RTK rarefaction, the Chao1 estimator, and Recon v2.1 estimates of unobserved clonotypes were used to assess repertoire richness. For all TCRbeta clonotypes obtained by the gDNA method from a few donors, generation probabilities were computed with OLGA. The table comes from immuneACCESS by way of TCRdb, which keeps in-frame sequences with V and J called. Part of the clones is missing from these tables; in studies checked, under half for an unresolved V gene and the rest for unknown reasons. D and trimming come from the DNA, and the V and J calls and clone size come from that table. The sample table holds some 2,500,000 clones, of which more than 85% were seen once. Roughly 0.39% of the sample belongs to the ten largest clones.

A single count supports this clone. No cognate antigen has been identified for it. Base-call qualities are not available, and no considerably larger clone is one nucleotide away. The junction carries 18 bases between V and J, which are trimmed by 5 bases and 5 bases respectively. From the cysteine up to the phenylalanine, the CDR3 has a length of 15 residues. Left in the record is the CDR3 DNA by itself, 45 bases read in frame from the first base. For CDR1 and CDR2, the germline V gene lists SGHVS and FQNEAQ. The chain is encoded by TRBV7-8 joined to TRBJ2-5; no D gene is confidently identified. Material: naive CD4+ T cells from PBMCs. The cell subset or site label for this specimen denotes: CD45RA+ positively selected. This clonotype was obtained from a man aged 18 to 29 in good health. Some clones in this sample may be carry-over from other donors' samples. The CDR3 is CASSPRSVRAETQYF. The sequence in DNA is TGTGCCAGCAGCCCACGGAGCGTTAGGGCGGAGACCCAGTACTTC.